Presented here are 18 T cell receptor beta chains from one specimen sequenced in a study of radiotherapy plus CTLA-4 blockade in lung cancer. Assay: immunoSEQ multiplex PCR; the TCRdb copy retains only in-frame clones and omits some. The sample has some 100,000 clones, about four fifths seen once; the top ten hold approximately 5.2%. The sequencing here drew on peripheral blood, taken from a patient treated with radiotherapy plus ipilimumab. Source of these receptors: a human donor with non-small cell lung cancer who had a partial response to radiotherapy plus ipilimumab.

J is TRBJ2-7 and V is TRBV28, with a possible D match to TRBD2 (6 bases). Trimming cost V 2 bases and J 5 bases, with 13 bases left between them. The CDR3 loop spans 14 amino acids. Germline-derived CDR1 and CDR2 are MDHEN and SYDVKM. The DNA of the CDR3 is TGTGCCAGCAGTTTAACCGGGGGTGTGGACGAGCAGTACTTC. It translates to CASSLTGGVDEQYF.

This sequence joins TRBV6-1 and TRBJ2-1, with 8 bases that match TRBD1. Germline V gene data show CDR1 as MNHNS and CDR2 as SASEGT. The CDR3 covers 17 residues. Trimming at V came to 4 bases and at J to 4 bases, leaving 12 bases not matched to a gene. CDR3 coding DNA: TGTGCCAGCAGTGCGTCCAACACAGGGGGATATTACAATGAGCAGTTCTTC. Its protein product is CASSASNTGGYYNEQFF.

The chain has TRBV10-3 and TRBJ2-7, with 9 bases aligning to TRBD1. This CDR3 has 14 residues. V was clipped by 5 bases and J by 6 bases; unmatched bases: 8. Germline lookup yields CDR1 ENHRY and CDR2 SYGVKD. The CDR3 region has the DNA TGTGCCATCAGTTCCAGGGACAGGGAAGGCGAGCAGTACTTC. Residues: CAISSRDREGEQYF.

The V and J genes are TRBV27 and TRBJ2-3; perhaps TRBD2 as D (6 bases). This CDR3 comprises 13 residues. V was shortened by 2 bases and J by 4 bases, with 7 bases between the two germline ends. From germline, CDR1 is MNHEY and CDR2 SMNVEV (reference sequence). The CDR3 sequence is CASSLAGPDTQYF. CDR3 nucleotide sequence: TGTGCCAGCAGTTTAGCGGGGCCAGATACGCAGTATTTT.

V usage is TRBV7-8 and J usage is TRBJ1-4, with D unresolved. V lost 1 base to trimming and J lost 6 bases, with 12 bases between them. CDR1 is SGHVS and CDR2 is FQNEAQ in the germline V gene. This CDR3 region has 15 residues. CDR3 sequence (DNA): TGTGCCAGCAGCTTAGGTCCGGGAAAGGATGAAAAACTGTTTTTT. Translating it yields CASSLGPGKDEKLFF.

V gene TRBV7-8 combines with J gene TRBJ2-3; D possibly corresponds to TRBD2 (5 bases). Germline CDR1 and CDR2: SGHVS and FQNEAQ. The ends were cut back, 7 bases at V and 9 bases at J, with 17 bases in the middle. The CDR3 is made up of 13 amino acids. The CDR3 loop reads CASILALTGTQYF. The CDR3 DNA is TGTGCCAGCATACTCGCTTTGACGGGGACGCAGTATTTT. The variable domain in full, completed from reference TRBV7-8 and TRBJ2-3, reads GAGVSQSPRYKVAKRGQDVALRCDPISGHVSLFWYQQALGQGPEFLTYFQNEAQLDKSGLPSDRFFAERPEGSVSTLKIQRTQQEDSAVYLCASILALTGTQYFGPGTRLTVL.

This sequence joins TRBV29-1 and TRBJ2-3; 10 nucleotides align to TRBD2. The CDR3 runs 13 residues. The ends lost 8 bases at V and 8 bases at J; junction bases unmatched: 10. CDR1 is SQVTM and CDR2 is ANQGSEA in the germline V gene. The CDR3: CSSILAGVGTQYF. The CDR3 coding sequence is TGCAGCAGCATTCTAGCGGGAGTCGGTACGCAGTATTTT.

The table lists this clone with a few counts. V and J are TRBV6-6 and TRBJ2-2; D possibly corresponds to TRBD1 (6 bases). V was pared by 4 bases and J by 1 base, with 10 bases between. Germline V gene sequence: CDR1 MNHNY, CDR2 SVGAGI (reference sequence). This CDR3 is built from 15 residues. The CDR3 protein is CASSSSDRNTGELFF. The CDR3 bases are TGTGCCAGCAGTTCCTCGGACAGGAACACCGGGGAGCTGTTTTTT.

This clone was counted between two and nine times. This chain uses TRBV28 with TRBJ1-5; no clear D gene. V lost 1 base, J lost 2 bases, and 6 bases lay in between. CDR1 is MDHEN, CDR2 SYDVKM, per germline. CDR3 size: 14 residues. The CDR3 protein is CASSLSGGNQPQHF. The CDR3 DNA reads as TGTGCCAGCAGTTTATCGGGTGGCAATCAGCCCCAGCATTTT.

The chain combines TRBV28 with TRBJ2-7; D may be TRBD2 (6 bases). The CDR3 loop spans 14 amino acids. Germline values: CDR1 MDHEN, CDR2 SYDVKM. The V end lost 6 bases, the J end lost 0 bases, and 12 bases lay between the germline ends. The CDR3 loop is CASRLGLNSYEQYF. The CDR3 region has the DNA TGTGCCAGCAGGCTGGGACTGAACTCCTACGAGCAGTACTTC.

This clone was found many times. This sequence joins TRBV21-1 and TRBJ1-5; the table's TRBD1 call for D was not verified on the DNA. TRBV21-1 counts as a pseudogene. This CDR3 is 14 amino acids long. CDR3 amino acids: CASSKAAEDRVQHF. In DNA form, the CDR3 reads TGTGCCAGCAGCAAAGCAGCAGAAGACAGGGTCCAGCATTTT.

The chain has TRBV28 and TRBJ1-5; 8 nucleotides line up with TRBD1. Per the germline V gene, CDR1 is MDHEN and CDR2 is SYDVKM. CDR3 size: 15 residues. Germline trimming cut 6 bases from V and 7 bases from J; bases unmatched to any gene: 11. The CDR3 loop reads CASSEPSQGGQPQHF. Here the CDR3 DNA reads TGTGCCAGCAGCGAACCCTCACAGGGGGGGCAGCCCCAGCATTTT.

The V and J genes are TRBV4-2 and TRBJ1-5; TRBD1 might be the D (5 bases). Looked up from germline, CDR1 is LGHNA and CDR2 is YNFKEQ. V lost 0 bases and J lost 2, with 11 bases in between. This CDR3 has 16 residues. Here the CDR3 reads CASSQDPQGGNQPQHF. The CDR3 bases are TGTGCCAGCAGCCAAGATCCCCAGGGTGGCAATCAGCCCCAGCATTTT.

V usage is TRBV27 and J usage is TRBJ2-5; 7 bases line up with TRBD1. The CDR3 is 14 amino acids. J was trimmed by 0 bases and V by 5 bases; bases with no gene match: 3. From germline, CDR1 is MNHEY and CDR2 SMNVEV (reference sequence). CDR3 coding DNA: TGTGCCAGCAGTCCGACAGGGTACCAAGAGACCCAGTACTTC. Its protein is CASSPTGYQETQYF.

The genes are TRBV5-6 and TRBJ1-1; 7 bases align to TRBD1. V shed 1 base, J shed 4 bases, and the junction held 7 bases outside the gene matches. Germline CDR1 SGHDT, CDR2 YYEEEE. The CDR3 extends over 15 amino acids. CDR3: CASSLTGARGTEAFF. In DNA, the CDR3 is TGTGCCAGCAGCTTGACAGGGGCGAGGGGCACTGAAGCTTTCTTT.

In its sample, this clone was seen a few times. This same CDR3 is encoded by further DNA sequences in the sample. This chain links TRBV7-9 with TRBJ2-7, with TRBD1 matching over 10 bases. Looked up from germline, CDR1 is SEHNR and CDR2 is FQNEAQ (reference sequence). Unmatched junction bases numbered 4, after V lost 3 bases and J lost 2 bases. The CDR3 totals 15 residues. In DNA form, the CDR3 reads TGTGCCAGCAGCTTGGAGACAGGGGGCCCCTACGAGCAGTACTTC. This translates into CASSLETGGPYEQYF.

The chain recombines TRBV5-1 with TRBJ2-7; 12 bases map to TRBD1. The V gene end was trimmed by 4 bases and the J gene end by 7 bases; junction bases not matched to a gene: 6. The CDR3 has 14 residues. Germline CDR1 is SGHRS and CDR2 is YFSETQ. In nucleotides, the CDR3 is TGCGCCAGCAGCGTGGGACAGGGGGCTGAGGAGCAGTACTTC. Encoded protein: CASSVGQGAEEQYF.

There are a few counts of this clone. The J gene is TRBJ2-1, the V gene TRBV7-9; 9 nucleotides match TRBD2. CDR1 and CDR2 from the germline V gene are SEHNR and FQNEAQ (reference sequence). V shed 2 bases, J shed 2 bases, and the junction held 7 bases outside the gene matches. The CDR3 runs to 17 residues. This CDR3 reads CASSLRPGGRAYNEQFF. CDR3 nucleotides: TGTGCCAGCAGCTTACGGCCTGGCGGGAGGGCCTACAATGAGCAGTTCTTC.